One and the same sample provided the 14 T cell receptor beta chains below, sequenced in a study of T cell responses to AZD1222 COVID-19 vaccine. Here immunoSEQ multiplex PCR was the method, and the copy in TCRdb shows in-frame clones only, minus some. The sample lists about 190,000 clones, approximately 92% seen once, with less than 1.5% in the top ten. Sequencing was performed on peripheral blood, taken on day 0 of AZD1222 vaccination. Receptors were obtained from an adult in good health.

The V call is TRBV3-1 (or the pseudogene TRBV3-2), the J call TRBJ2-2, with 9 bases fitting TRBD2. Per germline, CDR1 LGHDT and CDR2 YNNKEL (reference sequence). With 1 base clipped from V and 7 bases from J, the junction kept 4 bases outside the gene matches. The CDR3 spans 15 residues. CDR3 residues: CASSQGVTSGGELFF. The CDR3 coding sequence is TGTGCCAGCAGCCAAGGGGTGACTAGCGGCGGGGAGCTGTTTTTT.

The chain has TRBV10-2 and TRBJ1-1; no clear D. The CDR3 is 12 amino acids. Germline-derived CDR1 and CDR2 are WSHSY and SAAADI. Trimming pared 4 bases from V and 0 bases from J, leaving 3 bases between. The chain's CDR3 is CASSVVNTEAFF. In DNA, the CDR3 is TGCGCCAGCAGTGTTGTGAACACTGAAGCTTTCTTT.

The gene calls are TRBV28 and TRBJ2-7, with 12 bases that match TRBD1. The CDR3 sequence is 14 residues long. Trimming took 9 bases from V and 6 from J; bases not matched to a gene: 9. Looked up from germline, CDR1 is MDHEN and CDR2 is SYDVKM. The CDR3 here is CASFPGQGASEQYF. DNA of the CDR3: TGTGCCAGTTTCCCGGGACAGGGGGCCTCCGAGCAGTACTTC.

J is TRBJ1-1 and V is TRBV6-6; D gene unclear. Germline CDR1 and CDR2: MNHNY and SVGAGI (reference sequence). The CDR3 totals 10 residues. The V gene lost 10 bases and the J gene lost 6 bases, with 9 bases spanning the gap. The CDR3 coding sequence is TGTGCCACTATCGGGCCTGAAGCTTTCTTT. Translation: CATIGPEAFF.

Concerning this clone itself: Other DNA sequences in this specimen translate into the identical CDR3. V usage is TRBV18 and J usage is TRBJ2-7, with 8 bases aligning to TRBD1. V trimming: 6 bases; J trimming: 2 bases; junction bases outside the gene matches: 3. The CDR3 loop spans 13 amino acids. Germline CDR1 is KGHSH and CDR2 is LQKENI. The CDR3 nucleotides read TGTGCCAGCTCGCCGGACAGGGCCTACGAGCAGTACTTC. Encoded protein: CASSPDRAYEQYF.

The chain joins TRBV5-1 to TRBJ1-3; a possible D gene is TRBD1 (6 bases). The CDR3 consists of 14 residues. Germline V gene sequence: CDR1 SGHRS, CDR2 YFSETQ. The ends were cut back, 0 bases at V and 5 bases at J, with 9 bases in the middle. The CDR3 loop reads CASSLEGQRNTIYF. The CDR3 DNA is TGCGCCAGCAGCTTGGAAGGACAGAGAAACACCATATATTTT.

The chain couples TRBV13 to TRBJ2-3, with a tentative D call TRBD2 (7 bases). CDR1 is PRHDT, CDR2 FYEKMQ, per germline (reference sequence). Between the trimmed V and J ends, which lost 0 bases and 0 bases, there was a span of 10 bases. CDR3 length: 16 residues. CDR3 protein: CASSLGAGASTDTQYF. The DNA of the CDR3 is TGTGCCAGCAGCTTAGGGGCGGGGGCGAGCACAGATACGCAGTATTTT.

V usage is TRBV4-1 and J usage is TRBJ2-1, with 9 bases aligning to TRBD2. CDR1 and CDR2 from the germline V gene are MGHRA and YSYEKL. After removal of 1 base from V and 6 bases from J, the junction contained 7 bases not matched to a gene. The CDR3 consists of 16 residues. CDR3 in amino acids: CASSQGGGGAANEQFF. CDR3 coding DNA: TGCGCCAGCAGCCAAGGGGGCGGGGGGGCCGCCAATGAGCAGTTCTTC.

The chain carries TRBV7-2 and TRBJ1-5, with no clear D. From germline, CDR1 is SGHTA and CDR2 FQGNSA. CDR3 size: 13 residues. Trimming took off 3 bases at V and 5 bases at J, with 8 bases between the two ends. CDR3 DNA sequence: TGTGCCAGCAGCTTCAGCATACATCAGCCCCAGCATTTT. It encodes CASSFSIHQPQHF.

The chain links TRBV2 to TRBJ2-7; 8 bases map to TRBD1. The V and J ends lost 3 bases and 1 base, in that order; junction bases with no gene match: 5. This CDR3 is 15 amino acids long. Germline V lookup: CDR1 SNHLY, CDR2 FYNNEI. The CDR3 loop reads CASSELGTGSYEQYF. The DNA for the CDR3 is TGTGCCAGCAGTGAGTTAGGGACAGGATCCTACGAGCAGTACTTC.

The V call is TRBV28, the J call TRBJ1-6; possibly TRBD1 for D (5 bases). CDR1 is MDHEN, CDR2 SYDVKM, per germline. Trimming removed 6 bases from V and 2 bases from J, with 11 bases in between. The CDR3 contains 15 residues. The CDR3 nucleotides are TGTGCCAGCAGGGCCGGGACGACCTATAATTCACCCCTCCACTTT. Translated, it gives CASRAGTTYNSPLHF.

The chain uses TRBV20-1 and TRBJ1-2; the match to TRBD1 covers 8 bases. The CDR3 loop spans 13 amino acids. V lost 3 bases and J lost 4; bases outside the gene matches: 4. Germline V gene data show CDR1 as DFQATT and CDR2 as SNEGSKA (reference sequence). The CDR3 reads CSASITGGYGYTF. The DNA for the CDR3 is TGCAGTGCTAGTATTACAGGGGGCTATGGCTACACCTTC.

The V and J genes are TRBV6-1 and TRBJ1-2; D is uncertain. Germline V lookup: CDR1 MNHNS, CDR2 SASEGT. The CDR3 is 14 amino acids. The ends were cut back, 5 bases at V and 1 base at J, with 11 bases in the middle. This chain's CDR3 is CASSPGSLNYGYTF. The CDR3 nucleotides are TGTGCCAGCAGTCCCGGTAGCCTTAACTATGGCTACACCTTC.

The CDR3 DNA sequence: TGTGCCAGTCAGGGACACGGGAATTCACCCCTCCACTTT. Protein: CASQGHGNSPLHF. The V call is TRBV3-1 (or the pseudogene TRBV3-2), the J call TRBJ1-6; tentative D call: TRBD1 (6 bases). Germline-derived CDR1 and CDR2 are LGHDT and YNNKEL (reference sequence). Trimming cost V 9 bases and J 7 bases, with 13 bases left between them. The length of the CDR3 is 13 residues.